Listed below are T cell receptor beta chains from one sample, sequenced in a study of blood T cell repertoires in COVID-19. Repertoires were generated with immunoSEQ multiplex PCR, while TCRdb's copy carries only in-frame clones and drops some. The table shows around 150,000 clones, with about 85% occurring only once. Source material: peripheral blood. These receptors were collected from a woman aged 55 to 70 with COVID-19, enrolled during active disease. Both conserved end residues are part of each CDR3. The D gene is left open where the match is weak. Clone size is shown for a subset of rows, as once, few, many or a class of expanded clone.

V	D	size	J	CDR3	DNA
TRBV6-5	TRBD1	few	TRBJ2-7	CASSYARDRARYEQYF	TGTGCCAGCAGTTACGCGCGGGACAGGGCGCGCTACGAGCAGTACTTC
TRBV9	.	.	TRBJ2-4	CASSVFYEGDIQYF	TGTGCCAGCAGCGTGTTTTACGAGGGGGACATTCAGTACTTC
TRBV21-1	.	.	TRBJ1-5	CASSKKGQINQPQHF	TGTGCCAGCAGCAAAAAAGGACAGATCAATCAGCCCCAGCATTTT
TRBV6-4	TRBD2	.	TRBJ2-1	CASSVERGGLNEQFF	TGTGCCAGCAGCGTCGAGCGGGGGGGCCTGAATGAGCAGTTCTTC
TRBV6-6	TRBD1	.	TRBJ1-1	CASSSRQGPEAFF	TGTGCCAGCAGCTCCCGACAGGGCCCTGAAGCTTTCTTT
TRBV9	.	.	TRBJ1-4	CASSVGIATNEKLFF	TGTGCCAGCAGCGTGGGCATCGCAACTAATGAAAAACTGTTTTTT
TRBV7-2	.	once	TRBJ1-1	CASSLTVRRDTEAFF	TGTGCCAGCAGCTTAACTGTTCGACGGGACACTGAAGCTTTCTTT
TRBV7-2	TRBD1	.	TRBJ1-1	CASSLATGRGTTRNTEAFF	TGTGCCAGCAGCTTAGCGACAGGGAGAGGGACCACTAGGAACACTGAAGCTTTCTTT
TRBV27	.	.	TRBJ1-1	CASSLRGTAFF	TGTGCCAGCAGTTTAAGGGGGACGGCTTTCTTT
TRBV12-3/TRBV12-4	.	.	TRBJ2-1	CASTLLREDEQFF	TGTGCCAGCACCCTACTCAGAGAGGATGAGCAGTTCTTC
TRBV9	.	.	TRBJ2-1	CASSVRVGTDYNEQFF	TGTGCCAGCAGCGTACGGGTAGGGACTGACTACAATGAGCAGTTCTTC
TRBV12-5	.	.	TRBJ1-5	CASGLVAGASVRSNQPQHF	TGTGCTAGTGGTTTGGTGGCAGGGGCGAGTGTTCGAAGCAATCAGCCCCAGCATTTT
TRBV27	.	.	TRBJ1-5	CASSLSRVPNQPQHF	TGTGCCAGCAGTTTATCGCGAGTACCCAATCAGCCCCAGCATTTT
TRBV9	.	.	TRBJ2-1	CASSVDFYNEQFF	TGTGCCAGCAGCGTTGACTTCTACAATGAGCAGTTCTTC
TRBV7-9	TRBD1	few	TRBJ1-1	CASSPRGRNTEAFF	TGTGCCAGCAGCCCCAGGGGGCGAAACACTGAAGCTTTCTTT
TRBV5-1	.	.	TRBJ1-1	CASSLEGGRVLEAFF	TGCGCCAGCAGCTTGGAGGGAGGGAGAGTTTTAGAAGCTTTCTTT
TRBV5-1	.	.	TRBJ1-1	CASTMTVMNTEAFF	TGCGCCAGCACTATGACAGTAATGAACACTGAAGCTTTCTTT
TRBV29-1	.	.	TRBJ2-2	CSVGGVAVRNTGELFF	TGCAGCGTTGGGGGGGTGGCGGTCCGGAACACCGGGGAGCTGTTTTTT
TRBV10-1	TRBD2	.	TRBJ2-1	CASSERLANEQFF	TGCGCCAGCAGTGAAAGACTAGCGAATGAGCAGTTCTTC
TRBV7-2	TRBD1	.	TRBJ1-6	CASSSTGGIGSPLHF	TGTGCCAGCAGCTCTACAGGGGGCATAGGGTCACCCCTCCACTTT
TRBV2	.	.	TRBJ2-1	CASSEGRTGLRQFF	TGTGCCAGCAGTGAAGGCCGGACAGGACTACGGCAGTTCTTC
TRBV7-2	.	.	TRBJ2-2	CASSLAHRLGTGELFF	TGTGCCAGCAGCTTAGCGCACAGGCTTGGCACCGGGGAGCTGTTTTTT
TRBV12-3/TRBV12-4	TRBD2	.	TRBJ2-7	CASSLRGAYEQYF	TGTGCCAGCAGTTTGCGGGGGGCCTACGAGCAGTACTTC
TRBV2	TRBD1	.	TRBJ2-1	CASAPPHRGSYNEQFF	TGTGCCAGCGCCCCCCCCCACAGGGGCTCCTACAATGAGCAGTTCTTC
TRBV5-1	.	.	TRBJ1-4	CASSLTGHPNEKLFF	TGCGCCAGCAGCTTGACGGGACATCCTAATGAAAAACTGTTTTTT
TRBV5-5	.	.	TRBJ1-5	CASSAVLVVVGNQPQHF	TGTGCCAGCAGCGCAGTACTAGTCGTGGTGGGAAATCAGCCCCAGCATTTT
TRBV7-8	.	.	TRBJ1-3	CASSLVRGAGNTIYF	TGTGCCAGCAGCTTAGTTCGGGGAGCGGGAAACACCATATATTTT
TRBV7-6	TRBD2	.	TRBJ2-1	CASSSGTSVNNEQFF	TGTGCCAGCAGTTCCGGGACTAGCGTCAACAATGAGCAGTTCTTC
TRBV5-6	.	.	TRBJ2-1	CASSYRVGYNEQFF	TGTGCCAGCAGCTACAGGGTCGGATACAATGAGCAGTTCTTC
TRBV30	.	.	TRBJ1-4	CAWSVRANEKLFF	TGTGCCTGGTCGGTACGAGCTAATGAAAAACTGTTTTTT
TRBV3-1/TRBV3-2	TRBD1	.	TRBJ1-2	CASTQETGLTYGYTF	TGTGCCAGCACTCAGGAGACAGGGCTAACCTATGGCTACACCTTC
TRBV3-1/TRBV3-2	TRBD2	.	TRBJ2-5	CASSQDRLSSGRALRGWETQYF	TGTGCCAGCAGCCAAGATCGTTTGAGTAGCGGGAGGGCCCTTCGTGGATGGGAGACCCAGTACTTC
TRBV7-6	.	.	TRBJ2-1	CASSPVFAGALVGEPFF	TGTGCCAGCAGCCCAGTTTTCGCGGGGGCTTTGGTGGGTGAGCCCTTCTTC
TRBV7-9	.	.	TRBJ2-1	CASSGAGTPNEQFF	TGTGCCAGCAGCGGGGCCGGGACTCCCAATGAGCAGTTCTTC
TRBV14	.	.	TRBJ2-6	CASSQGSYSGANVLTF	TGTGCCAGCAGCCAAGGGAGCTACTCTGGGGCCAACGTCCTGACTTTC
TRBV29-1	.	.	TRBJ1-6	CSVRGGLNSPLHF	TGCAGCGTTCGAGGGGGTCTAAATTCACCCCTCCACTTT
TRBV25-1	.	once	TRBJ2-1	CASTGTSMSDEQFF	TGTGCCAGCACCGGGACATCGATGTCGGATGAGCAGTTCTTC
TRBV30	.	.	TRBJ1-4	CAWRGLEKLFF	TGTGCCTGGAGGGGACTTGAAAAACTGTTTTTT
TRBV24-1	.	.	TRBJ1-6	CATSDLDGQTHF	TGTGCCACCAGTGATTTGGACGGACAGACTCACTTT
TRBV27	TRBD1	.	TRBJ1-2	CASSFDRGRGYGYTF	TGTGCCAGCAGTTTCGACAGGGGGCGAGGCTATGGCTACACCTTC
TRBV5-6	.	.	TRBJ1-1	CASSLVAGGTEAFF	TGTGCCAGCAGCTTGGTGGCCGGGGGTACTGAAGCTTTCTTT
TRBV10-3	TRBD2	.	TRBJ2-3	CAISGGVAGASDTQYF	TGTGCCATCAGTGGGGGAGTAGCGGGAGCCTCAGATACGCAGTATTTT
TRBV19	.	.	TRBJ1-1	CASSLQGRGTEAFF	TGTGCCAGTAGTTTACAGGGACGGGGCACTGAAGCTTTCTTT
TRBV27	TRBD1	many	TRBJ1-4	CASSWRQGTNEKLFF	TGTGCCAGCAGTTGGAGACAGGGCACTAATGAAAAACTGTTTTTT
TRBV3-1/TRBV3-2	TRBD1	.	TRBJ1-1	CASAPTGDTEAFF	TGTGCCAGCGCCCCCACAGGGGACACTGAAGCTTTCTTT